A single sample gave rise to the 26 T cell receptor beta chains below, sequenced in a study of memory CD4+ T cells and cytomegalovirus serostatus (dated by TCRdb to about 2019). Library method: the immunoSEQ multiplex PCR assay. In TCRdb, the immuneACCESS table is reduced to in-frame sequences with V and J assigned. These tables do not hold every clone; where another copy was compared, an unresolved V gene accounts for under half, and the others remain unexplained. This sample gives 40,000 to 50,000 clones in total; 60% to 80% of them show up just once. The top ten constitute approximately 0.85% of the sample. Single viable CD3+CD4+CD8-CD45RO+ cells were sorted as memory CD4+ T cells on a FACSAria II. Sequences were obtained from memory CD4+ T cells from blood. The receptor source for this set is an adult in good health and CMV-seronegative.

The rearrangement uses TRBV5-6 and TRBJ1-1; the D is unclear. The ends were cut back, 0 bases at V and 14 bases at J, with 20 bases in the middle. This CDR3 has 14 residues. Germline loops: CDR1 SGHDT, CDR2 YYEEEE. CDR3 bases: TGTGCCAGCAGCTTGGGGCTGCCAAGCGGGGATAGGTTCTTT. It yields the protein CASSLGLPSGDRFF.

This chain joins TRBV9 and TRBJ1-1; D might be TRBD1 (5 bases). This CDR3 has 14 amino acids. V gave up 0 bases and J gave up 6 bases, with 12 bases separating them. Germline-derived CDR1 and CDR2 are SGDLS and YYNGEE. The CDR3 spells CASSVVGGEAEAFF. The CDR3 DNA sequence: TGTGCCAGCAGCGTAGTGGGGGGGGAGGCTGAAGCTTTCTTT.

This chain connects TRBV11-2 to TRBJ2-3; D is ambiguous. Germline V gene sequence: CDR1 SGHAT, CDR2 FQNNGV. V lost 3 bases and J lost 7, with 11 bases in between. The CDR3 contains 13 residues. The CDR3 protein is CASSLGLDHTQYF. The DNA of the CDR3 is TGTGCCAGCAGCTTGGGCCTAGACCATACGCAGTATTTT.

This clone has a handful of counts. This chain joins TRBV7-3 and TRBJ2-3, with TRBD1 as a possible D gene (6 bases). Germline CDR1 and CDR2: SGHTA and FQGTGA. The CDR3 is 15 amino acids. V was clipped by 2 bases and J by 1 base, with 10 bases between them. The CDR3 sequence is CASSLGGRGTDTQYF. The CDR3 bases are TGTGCCAGCAGCTTAGGGGGCAGGGGCACAGATACGCAGTATTTT.

This clone appeared once. The J gene is TRBJ2-2, the V gene TRBV7-9, with unresolved D. V was shortened by 4 bases and J by 0 bases, with 6 bases between the two germline ends. Germline V CDR1 and CDR2: SEHNR, FQNEAQ (reference sequence). The CDR3 loop spans 14 amino acids. CDR3 bases: TGTGCCAGCAGCTCGGAGACGAACACCGGGGAGCTGTTTTTT. Residues: CASSSETNTGELFF.

The CDR3 reads CASMEDSTDTQYF. CDR3 DNA sequence: TGTGCCAGCATGGAGGATTCCACGGATACGCAGTATTTT. This rearrangement joins TRBV7-9 to TRBJ2-3, with D possibly TRBD2 on 5 matching bases. The CDR3 is made up of 13 amino acids. Between the trimmed V and J ends, which lost 7 bases and 6 bases, there was a span of 14 bases. From germline, CDR1 is SEHNR and CDR2 FQNEAQ (reference sequence).

In this sample, this clone turned up a few times. The CDR3 sequence is CASSWANDEQYF. The DNA of the CDR3 is TGTGCCAGCAGTTGGGCGAACGACGAGCAGTACTTC. The chain is built from TRBV6-6 and TRBJ2-7; D ambiguous. Trimming pared 4 bases from V and 5 bases from J, leaving 9 bases between. The CDR3 sequence is 12 residues long. In germline, CDR1 is MNHNY, CDR2 SVGAGI (reference sequence).

This sequence joins TRBV7-3 and TRBJ1-1; D gene uncertain. Trimming shortened V by 2 bases and J by 7 bases, and 8 bases separated the two germline ends. Germline CDR1 and CDR2: SGHTA and FQGTGA. The CDR3 has 12 amino acids. The CDR3 nucleotides are TGTGCCAGCAGCTTATTGGGAGGTGAAGCTTTCTTT. The encoded protein is CASSLLGGEAFF.

This clone was picked up a small number of times. The CDR3 reads CASKETAEKLFF. In DNA form, the CDR3 reads TGTGCCAGCAAGGAGACAGCTGAAAAACTGTTTTTT. The chain joins TRBV2 to TRBJ1-4; maybe TRBD1 (5 bases). Trimming took 7 bases from V and 7 from J, leaving 10 bases between them. The CDR3 runs 12 residues. CDR1 and CDR2 from the germline V gene are SNHLY and FYNNEI.

This clone has more than one count but fewer than ten. CDR3 loop: CASSQGDISNTEAFF. For the CDR3, the DNA is TGCGCCAGCAGCCAGGGGGACATATCGAACACTGAAGCTTTCTTT. The chain employs TRBV5-1 and TRBJ1-1, with TRBD1 matching over 7 bases. Germline V gene sequence: CDR1 SGHRS, CDR2 YFSETQ. The CDR3 contains 15 residues. The trim removed 4 bases at V and 1 base at J, leaving 7 bases unmatched.

J is TRBJ2-3 and V is TRBV10-3, with unresolved D. V lost 4 bases and J lost 1, with 9 bases in between. CDR3 length: 14 residues. Germline values: CDR1 ENHRY, CDR2 SYGVKD. The CDR3 protein is CAISVLDRTDTQYF. For the CDR3, the DNA is TGTGCCATCAGTGTCCTTGACCGCACAGATACGCAGTATTTT.

The CDR3 reads CASRPQGVGEKLFF. CDR3 in DNA: TGCGCCAGCAGACCGCAGGGTGTCGGTGAAAAACTGTTTTTT. V gene TRBV5-1 combines with J gene TRBJ1-4, with a possible D match to TRBD1 (5 bases). The V gene lost 5 bases and the J gene lost 7 bases, with 15 bases spanning the gap. Germline CDR1 and CDR2: SGHRS and YFSETQ. There are 14 residues in the CDR3.

This clone was seen a few times. The CDR3 nucleotides are TGCAGCGTGGCGAGGGGGAACACTGAAGCTTTCTTT. It encodes CSVARGNTEAFF. The genes are TRBV29-1 and TRBJ1-1; D perhaps matches TRBD1 (5 bases). The length of the CDR3 is 12 residues. Germline loops: CDR1 SQVTM, CDR2 ANQGSEA. V was shortened by 6 bases and J by 1 base, with 9 bases between the two germline ends.

This clone appeared a few times. The V gene is TRBV7-8, the J gene TRBJ1-2, with D maybe TRBD1 (6 bases). Trimming shortened V by 7 bases and J by 6 bases, and 18 bases separated the two germline ends. Germline V gene sequence: CDR1 SGHVS, CDR2 FQNEAQ. The CDR3 is 14 residues long. This chain's CDR3 is CASTNGGAADGYTF. The CDR3 region has the DNA TGTGCCAGCACCAATGGGGGGGCCGCTGATGGCTACACCTTC.

V and J are TRBV7-2 and TRBJ2-1; no clear D gene. CDR1 SGHTA and CDR2 FQGNSA come from the germline V gene. The CDR3 sequence is 16 residues long. V lost 1 base, J lost 9 bases, and 19 bases lay in between. The CDR3 here is CASSLGSSVRASEQFF. DNA for the CDR3: TGTGCCAGCAGCTTAGGATCCAGCGTACGAGCTAGTGAGCAGTTCTTC.

The rearrangement joins TRBV5-4 to TRBJ2-5, with D maybe TRBD2 (6 bases). Germline V gene data show CDR1 as SGHNT and CDR2 as YYREEE (reference sequence). The V end lost 0 bases, the J end lost 4 bases, and 13 bases lay between the germline ends. CDR3 length: 15 residues. The DNA for the CDR3 is TGTGCCAGCAGCTTGGTGAGGCAGGGAGGAGAGACCCAGTACTTC. Translated, it gives CASSLVRQGGETQYF.

The chain combines TRBV28 with TRBJ2-7, with 9 bases lining up with TRBD1. CDR3 size: 14 residues. Germline CDR1 reads MDHEN; CDR2 reads SYDVKM. V lost 6 bases and J lost 6; bases outside the gene matches: 9. The CDR3 DNA reads as TGTGCCAGCAGGACTCACGGGACAGGGCGCGAGCAGTACTTC. Its translation is CASRTHGTGREQYF. Combining the CDR3 with reference TRBV28 and TRBJ2-7 gives the whole variable domain DVKVTQSSRYLVKRTGEKVFLECVQDMDHENMFWYRQDPGLGLRLIYFSYDVKMKEKGDIPEGYSVSREKKERFSLILESASTNQTSMYLCASRTHGTGREQYFGPGTRLTVT.

This clone was found a few times. This chain joins TRBV28 and TRBJ2-5; D unresolved. The V end lost 5 bases, the J end lost 0 bases, and 16 bases lay between the germline ends. The germline CDR1 and CDR2 sequences are MDHEN and SYDVKM. The CDR3 runs to 16 residues. CDR3 sequence (DNA): TGTGCCAGCAGTCCCTATACCGACGGGTACCAAGAGACCCAGTACTTC. The encoded protein is CASSPYTDGYQETQYF. Looking up the rest from reference TRBV28 and TRBJ2-5 gives the full variable domain: DVKVTQSSRYLVKRTGEKVFLECVQDMDHENMFWYRQDPGLGLRLIYFSYDVKMKEKGDIPEGYSVSREKKERFSLILESASTNQTSMYLCASSPYTDGYQETQYFGPGTRLLVL.

This rearrangement joins TRBV28 to TRBJ1-5; D may be TRBD1 (6 bases). This CDR3 spans 16 amino acids. The germline V gene has CDR1 MDHEN and CDR2 SYDVKM. With 1 base removed from V and 3 bases from J, the gap between germline ends came to 13 bases. The CDR3 bases are TGTGCCAGCAGTTTATCCTGGGGGGGGGCCAATCAGCCCCAGCATTTT. It is translated as CASSLSWGGANQPQHF.

This rearrangement joins TRBV19 to TRBJ2-7; TRBD1 matches at 7 bases. The CDR3 is 16 amino acids. V lost 5 bases to trimming and J lost 2 bases; unmatched junction nucleotides: 12. Per germline, CDR1 LNHDA and CDR2 SQIVND (reference sequence). The CDR3: CASSSGTVQTPYEQYF. The CDR3 nucleotides are TGTGCCAGTAGTTCCGGGACAGTCCAAACCCCCTACGAGCAGTACTTC.

V gene TRBV18 combines with J gene TRBJ1-5; D not certain. The germline V and J ends were trimmed by 2 bases and 6 bases, with 8 bases remaining between them. Germline lookup yields CDR1 KGHSH and CDR2 LQKENI. CDR3 length: 13 residues. CDR3 protein: CASSPGVGQPQHF. CDR3 sequence (DNA): TGTGCCAGCTCACCAGGGGTGGGTCAGCCCCAGCATTTT.

The genes are TRBV5-1 and TRBJ1-2; 7 bases agree with TRBD1. The CDR3 has 12 residues. V dropped 7 bases and J dropped 9; count of bases not matched to a gene: 9. Germline V gene sequence: CDR1 SGHRS, CDR2 YFSETQ. Here the CDR3 DNA reads TGCGCCAGCTCCCAGACAGGGCACAGCTACACCTTC. The encoded protein is CASSQTGHSYTF.

The chain is built from TRBV18 and TRBJ1-2; a possible D gene is TRBD1 (6 bases). Germline V gene lookup returns CDR1 KGHSH and CDR2 LQKENI. V lost 2 bases and J lost 0, with 13 bases in between. The CDR3 sequence is 16 residues long. CDR3 amino acids: CASSPTSGTTNYGYTF. As DNA, the CDR3 is TGTGCCAGCTCACCAACCTCCGGGACAACTAACTATGGCTACACCTTC.

The V gene is TRBV7-2, the J gene TRBJ2-3; 9 bases align to TRBD2. The V segment lost 7 bases and the J segment 2 bases; nucleotides outside the gene matches: 7. The CDR3 runs 15 residues. CDR1 is SGHTA and CDR2 is FQGNSA in the germline V gene. This chain's CDR3 is CASTPPSGATDTQYF. The CDR3 DNA sequence: TGTGCCAGCACCCCTCCTAGCGGGGCCACAGATACGCAGTATTTT.

The chain is built from TRBV7-9 and TRBJ1-6; possible D gene TRBD1, 5 bases. The CDR3 runs 14 residues. Germline CDR1 is SEHNR and CDR2 is FQNEAQ (reference sequence). V lost 3 bases, J lost 10 bases, and 13 bases lay in between. The chain's CDR3 is CASSLAGDTSPLHF. For the CDR3, the DNA is TGTGCCAGCAGCTTGGCGGGGGATACGTCACCCCTCCACTTT.

Comment on this clone: One end of the junction is discordant with germline, which a read error may explain. The genes are TRBV7-8 and TRBJ1-6; D is possibly TRBD1 (6 bases). The germline V gene encodes CDR1 SGHVS and CDR2 FQNEAQ. The CDR3 totals 16 residues. The CDR3 sequence: CASSLEGHQYISPLHF. CDR3 bases: TGTGCCAGCAGCTTAGAGGGACACCAATATATTTCACCCCTCCACTTT.